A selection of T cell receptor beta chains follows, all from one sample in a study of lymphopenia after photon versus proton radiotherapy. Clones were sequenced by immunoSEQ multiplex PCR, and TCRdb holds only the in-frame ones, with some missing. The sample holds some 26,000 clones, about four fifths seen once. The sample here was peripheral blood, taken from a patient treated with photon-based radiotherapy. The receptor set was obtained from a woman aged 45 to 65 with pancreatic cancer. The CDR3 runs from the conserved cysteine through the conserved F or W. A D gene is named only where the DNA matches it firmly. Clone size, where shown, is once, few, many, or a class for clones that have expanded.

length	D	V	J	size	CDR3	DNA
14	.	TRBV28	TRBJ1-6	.	CASSLGQLNSPLHF	TGTGCCAGCAGTTTGGGGCAGCTTAATTCACCCCTCCACTTT
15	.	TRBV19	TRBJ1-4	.	CASSLRLKGFGKLFF	TGTGCCAGTAGTCTCCGTTTGAAGGGCTTCGGAAAACTGTTTTTT
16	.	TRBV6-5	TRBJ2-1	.	CASSYSEEASRNEQFF	TGTGCCAGCAGTTACTCTGAAGAGGCTAGCAGAAATGAGCAGTTCTTC
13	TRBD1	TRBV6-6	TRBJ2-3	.	CASKGQQTDTQYF	TGTGCCAGCAAGGGACAGCAGACAGATACGCAGTATTTT
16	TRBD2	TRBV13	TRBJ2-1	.	CASSPMGGSSYNEQFF	TGTGCCAGCAGCCCCATGGGCGGGAGCTCCTACAATGAGCAGTTCTTC
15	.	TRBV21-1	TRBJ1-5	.	CASIGTGIDNQPQHF	TGTGCCAGCATCGGGACAGGAATAGACAATCAGCCCCAGCATTTT
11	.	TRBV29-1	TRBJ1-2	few	CSVTDTYGYTF	TGCAGCGTGACGGACACCTATGGCTACACCTTC
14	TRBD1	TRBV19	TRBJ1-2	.	CASSMKRTGGDYTF	TGTGCCAGTAGTATGAAGAGGACAGGGGGAGACTACACCTTC
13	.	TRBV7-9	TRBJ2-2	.	CASSLTLTGELFF	TGTGCCAGCAGCCTCACTCTAACCGGGGAGCTGTTTTTT
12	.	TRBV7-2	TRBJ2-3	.	CASAAYTDTQYF	TGTGCCAGCGCGGCCTACACAGATACGCAGTATTTT
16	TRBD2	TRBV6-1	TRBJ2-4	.	CASSEGGVRAKNIQYF	TGTGCCAGCAGTGAGGGAGGGGTTAGAGCCAAAAACATTCAGTACTTC
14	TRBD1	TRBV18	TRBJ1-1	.	CASSPLDRGTEAFF	TGTGCCAGCTCACCTCTGGACAGGGGCACTGAAGCTTTCTTT
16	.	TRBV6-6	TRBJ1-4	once	CASSYPEGRAGEKLFF	TGTGCCAGCAGTTACCCCGAAGGGAGAGCGGGGGAAAAACTGTTTTTT
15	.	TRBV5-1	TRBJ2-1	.	CASSLGTTDYNEQFF	TGCGCCAGCAGCTTGGGGACGACGGACTACAATGAGCAGTTCTTC
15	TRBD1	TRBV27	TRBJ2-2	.	CASSLTGQGTGELFF	TGTGCCAGCAGTTTAACGGGACAGGGCACCGGGGAGCTGTTTTTT
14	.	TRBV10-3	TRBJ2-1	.	CAISEVTSINEQFF	TGTGCCATCAGTGAAGTGACTAGTATCAATGAGCAGTTCTTC
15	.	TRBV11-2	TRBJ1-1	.	CASSLASRGNTEAFF	TGTGCCAGCAGCTTAGCCAGCAGGGGGAACACTGAAGCTTTCTTT
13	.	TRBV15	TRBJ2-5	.	CATGLGGQETQYF	TGTGCCACCGGACTCGGAGGCCAAGAGACCCAGTACTTC
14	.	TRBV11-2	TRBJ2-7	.	CASNKNTNSYEQYF	TGTGCCAGCAACAAGAATACTAACTCCTACGAGCAGTACTTC
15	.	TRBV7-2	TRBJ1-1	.	CASSPSDMARTEAFF	TGTGCCAGCAGCCCCAGCGACATGGCGAGGACTGAAGCTTTCTTT
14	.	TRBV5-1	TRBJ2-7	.	CASSLVVAPYEQYF	TGCGCCAGCAGCTTGGTCGTGGCCCCCTACGAGCAGTACTTC
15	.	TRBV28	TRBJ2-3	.	CASSFRAGGTDTQYF	TGTGCCAGCAGTTTTCGGGCAGGGGGGACAGATACGCAGTATTTT
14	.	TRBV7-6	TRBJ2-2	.	CASSRDQLPGELFF	TGTGCCAGCAGCCGGGACCAGCTGCCCGGGGAGCTGTTTTTT
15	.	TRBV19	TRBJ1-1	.	CASSIWWELNTEAFF	TGTGCCAGTAGTATATGGTGGGAACTTAACACTGAAGCTTTCTTT
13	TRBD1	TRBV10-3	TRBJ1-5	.	CATGQGDNQPQHF	TGTGCCACGGGACAGGGGGACAATCAGCCCCAGCATTTT
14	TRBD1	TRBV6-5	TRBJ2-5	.	CASTPWTGEETQYF	TGTGCCAGCACCCCTTGGACAGGGGAAGAGACCCAGTACTTC
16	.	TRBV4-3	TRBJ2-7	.	CASSQDDSESSYEQYF	TGCGCCAGCAGCCAAGATGACAGCGAAAGCTCCTACGAGCAGTACTTC
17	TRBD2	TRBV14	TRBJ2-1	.	CASSHVSGTSGRRKQFF	TGTGCCAGCAGCCACGTCTCCGGGACTAGCGGGAGGCGAAAGCAGTTCTTC
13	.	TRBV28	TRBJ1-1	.	CASSLVGAGEAFF	TGTGCCAGCAGTTTAGTCGGGGCCGGTGAAGCTTTCTTT
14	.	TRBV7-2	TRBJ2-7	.	CASSLRQVTYEQYF	TGTGCCAGCAGCTTGCGACAGGTTACCTACGAGCAGTACTTC
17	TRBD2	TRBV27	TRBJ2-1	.	CASSRAQAGNSYNEQFF	TGTGCCAGCAGCCGAGCCCAAGCGGGGAACTCCTACAATGAGCAGTTCTTC
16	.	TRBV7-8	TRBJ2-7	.	CASSLLGGLTTYEQYF	TGTGCCAGCAGCCTCCTAGGAGGGCTGACGACCTACGAGCAATACTTC
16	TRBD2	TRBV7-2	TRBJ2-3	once	CASSSTSGRPTDTQYF	TGTGCCAGCAGCTCCACTAGCGGGAGGCCTACAGATACGCAGTATTTT